This T cell receptor (beta chain) comes out of a study of T cell responses to AZD1222 COVID-19 vaccine. Overall study context: Second doses at about 4 or about 12 weeks were pooled. Findings and caveats of the study: Spike-specific TCR breadth rose after two AZD1222 doses, and depth rose as well. Along spike, vaccine-associated CD4 TCRs were found throughout, with dominance at 160-218 and 743-854.

The method was immunoSEQ multiplex PCR; TCRdb's version includes in-frame clones alone and lacks a portion of them. The sample lists 95,000 to 150,000 clones; 88% were seen once. The CDR3 runs to 16 residues. The germline CDR1 and CDR2 sequences are KGHDR and SFDVKD. With 4 bases removed from V and 6 bases from J, the gap between germline ends came to 20 bases. On this clone: Its specificity is unknown.

This TCR was sampled from an adult in good health. This chain uses TRBV24-1 with TRBJ1-2, with TRBD1 as a possible D gene (5 bases). Material: peripheral blood, obtained on day 0 of AZD1222 vaccination. DNA of the CDR3: TGTGCCACCAGTGAAATGGAGGTCTGGGGGAGGGATGGCTACACCTTC. It is translated as CATSEMEVWGRDGYTF.